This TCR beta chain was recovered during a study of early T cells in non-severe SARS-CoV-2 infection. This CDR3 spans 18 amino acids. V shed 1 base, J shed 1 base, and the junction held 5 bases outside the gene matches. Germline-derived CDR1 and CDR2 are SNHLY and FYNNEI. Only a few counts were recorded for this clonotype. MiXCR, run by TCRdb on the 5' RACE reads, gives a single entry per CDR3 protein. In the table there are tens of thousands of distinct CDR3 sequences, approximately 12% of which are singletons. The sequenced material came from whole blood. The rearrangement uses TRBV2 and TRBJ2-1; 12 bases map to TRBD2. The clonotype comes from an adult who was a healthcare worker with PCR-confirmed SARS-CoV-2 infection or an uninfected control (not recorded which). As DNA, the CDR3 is TGTGCCAGCAGTGAAGGGGGGCTAGCGGGAGGGTCCTACAATGAGCAGTTCTTC. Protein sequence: CASSEGGLAGGSYNEQFF.